This entry concerns a single TCR beta chain. The sample holds a few counts of this clone. Its antigen target is currently unknown. Within one base of it there is no much larger clone, and no base qualities were kept. Receptors were amplified or captured by the immunoSEQ multiplex PCR assay. In TCRdb, the immuneACCESS table is reduced to in-frame sequences with V and J assigned. These tables do not hold every clone; where another copy was compared, an unresolved V gene accounts for under half, and the others remain unexplained. The sample table holds approximately 170,000 clones, of which 92% were seen once. The ten largest clonotypes hold approximately 0.7% of the sample. These data belong to a study of control samples from healthy donors and cancer patients (dated by TCRdb to 2020 to 2021). The CDR3 runs 13 residues from the cysteine to the phenylalanine. The CDR3 DNA has 39 bases and is translated from base 1. The junction shows trimming of 2 bases on V and 6 bases on J, and the gene matches do not reach 3 bases of it. CDR1 and CDR2 are read off the germline V gene as SGHTA and FQGTGA.

This receptor was identified in a woman between 25 and 40 years old in good health. The chain is assembled from TRBV7-3 and TRBJ1-1, with 7 bases in between that match TRBD1. The sample comprised blood. The CDR3 protein: CASSLDRVAEAFF. The nucleotide sequence reads as follows: TGTGCCAGCAGCTTAGACAGGGTCGCTGAAGCTTTCTTT.